This TCR beta chain appears in the sequencing data of a study of identical twins. TCRdb re-called the 5' RACE reads through MiXCR, storing one row per CDR3 protein. Of about 730,000 distinct CDR3 sequences detected, roughly 20% appear once; the ten largest clones hold roughly 4%. Study results and limitations: Alpha sequences out of frame and shared by twins had excess low generation probability.

This clonotype was found a few times. Its antigen is unknown. Everyone who gave samples was a healthy Caucasian. These data also featured in a second study, about T cells expressing NK-cell markers. Per that study: The leading position in the CD3+CD56-NKG2C+ fraction of several donors also went to these clonotypes.

Sequences were obtained from PBMCs. This TCR was recovered from a young woman in good health.

This CDR3 reads CASSPQGAEETQYF. CDR3 bases: TGTGCCAGCAGCCCCCAGGGGGCGGAAGAGACCCAGTACTTC. The chain has TRBV12-3 or TRBV12-4 and TRBJ2-5; 8 bases match TRBD1. The CDR3 extends over 14 amino acids. V shed 6 bases and J 3 bases; nucleotides not matched to a gene: 6.